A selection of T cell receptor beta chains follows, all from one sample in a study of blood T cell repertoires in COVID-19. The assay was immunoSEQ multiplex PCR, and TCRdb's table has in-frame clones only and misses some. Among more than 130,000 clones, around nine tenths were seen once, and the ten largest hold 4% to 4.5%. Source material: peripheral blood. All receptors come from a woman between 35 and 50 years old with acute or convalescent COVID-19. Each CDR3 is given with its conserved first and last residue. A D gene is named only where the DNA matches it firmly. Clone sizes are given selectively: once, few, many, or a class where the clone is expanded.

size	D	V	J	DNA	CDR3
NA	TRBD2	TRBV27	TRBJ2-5	TGTGCCAGCAGCGGACTAGCGGGAGGGGGAGAGACCCAGTACTTC	CASSGLAGGGETQYF
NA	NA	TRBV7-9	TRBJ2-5	TGTGCCAGCAGCTCCACGGGGCAAGAGACCCAGTACTTC	CASSSTGQETQYF
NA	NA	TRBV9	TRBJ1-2	TGTGCCAGCAGCCCTAGGGAGGGTGGCTATGGCTACACCTTC	CASSPREGGYGYTF
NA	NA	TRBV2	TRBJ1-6	TGTGCCAGCAGTGAAGCGCGGGGTCAATCACCCCTCCACTTT	CASSEARGQSPLHF
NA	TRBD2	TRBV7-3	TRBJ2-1	TGTGCCAGCAGCTTATTTGCGGGGGGGCGAAATGAGCAGTTCTTC	CASSLFAGGRNEQFF
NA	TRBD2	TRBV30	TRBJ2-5	TGTGCCTGGAGTCTCACCCGGACTAGCGGGGGCCGAAAACAAGAGACCCAGTACTTC	CAWSLTRTSGGRKQETQYF
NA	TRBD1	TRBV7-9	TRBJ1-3	TGTGCCAGCAAGGGACAGGGCCTCTCTGGAAACACCATATATTTT	CASKGQGLSGNTIYF
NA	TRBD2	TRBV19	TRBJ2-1	TGTGCCAGTAGTGGGAAGCGGGATTACGGCAATGAGCAGTTCTTC	CASSGKRDYGNEQFF
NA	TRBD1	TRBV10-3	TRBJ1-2	TGTGCCATCAGTAATTCCGGGACAGGGGGCTATGGCTACACCTTC	CAISNSGTGGYGYTF
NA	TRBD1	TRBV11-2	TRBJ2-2	TGTGCCAGCAGCTTACAGACAGGGGGCGGGGAGCTGTTTTTT	CASSLQTGGGELFF
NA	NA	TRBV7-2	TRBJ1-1	TGTGCCAGCAGCTACAGGGTGAAGAACACTGAAGCTTTCTTT	CASSYRVKNTEAFF
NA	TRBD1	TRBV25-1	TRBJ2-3	TGTGCCAGCAGTGCCGACAGGGGGGGCAGGTCAGATACGCAGTATTTT	CASSADRGGRSDTQYF
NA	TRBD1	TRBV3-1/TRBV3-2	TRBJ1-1	TGTGCCAGCAGTCCGGTACGGGACAGGTTATCCACTGAAGCTTTCTTT	CASSPVRDRLSTEAFF
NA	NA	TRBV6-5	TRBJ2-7	TGTGCCAGCAGAACAAGCGGAAACTACGAGCAGTACTTC	CASRTSGNYEQYF
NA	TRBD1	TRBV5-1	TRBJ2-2	TGCGCCAGCAGTCGGGACAGTATCACCGGGGAGCTGTTTTTT	CASSRDSITGELFF
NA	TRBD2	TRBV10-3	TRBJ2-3	TGTGCCATCAGTGAGTCTAGTACCCCGGGAGGAAATACGCAGTATTTT	CAISESSTPGGNTQYF
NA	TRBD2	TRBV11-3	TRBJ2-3	TGTGCCAGCAGCCGGGGACTAGCGGGAGTTATTAGCACAGATACGCAGTATTTT	CASSRGLAGVISTDTQYF
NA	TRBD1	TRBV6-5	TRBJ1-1	TGTGCCAGCAGTCCGGGACAGGGGCCCTTTGGTGAAGCTTTCTTT	CASSPGQGPFGEAFF
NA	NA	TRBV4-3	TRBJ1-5	TGCGCCAGCAGCCAAGCCGACAGTAGCAATCAGCCCCAGCATTTT	CASSQADSSNQPQHF
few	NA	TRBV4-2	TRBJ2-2	TGTGCCAGCAGCTCCCGATCCGACAGTTACACCGGGGAGCTGTTTTTT	CASSSRSDSYTGELFF
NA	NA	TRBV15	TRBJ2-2	TGTGCCACCAGCATGACAGAGAACACCGGGGAGCTGTTTTTT	CATSMTENTGELFF
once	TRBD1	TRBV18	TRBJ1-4	TGTGCCAGCTCAGACCAGGGGGCGGTTGGTGAAAAACTGTTTTTT	CASSDQGAVGEKLFF
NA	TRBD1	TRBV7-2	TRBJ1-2	TGTGCCAGCAGCAATTCCGGGACAGGGCCCTATGGCTACACCTTC	CASSNSGTGPYGYTF
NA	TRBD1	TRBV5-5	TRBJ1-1	TGTGCCAGCAGCTTCGGGACAGGCACTGAAGCTTTCTTT	CASSFGTGTEAFF
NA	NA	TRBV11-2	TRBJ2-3	TGTGCCAGCAGCTTTTTCCTCCCAGGATCCTTTCGCACAGATACGCAGTATTTT	CASSFFLPGSFRTDTQYF
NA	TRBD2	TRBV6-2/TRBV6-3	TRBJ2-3	TGTGCCAGCAGCGCTCGAGCGGGGAGCACAGATACGCAGTATTTT	CASSARAGSTDTQYF
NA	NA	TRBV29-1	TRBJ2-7	TGCAGCGTTGGATACGGGACTGCGATTGAGCAGTACTTC	CSVGYGTAIEQYF
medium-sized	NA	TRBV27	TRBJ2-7	TGTGCCAGCAGTTTAAGACCCACGGGGGAGCAGTACTTC	CASSLRPTGEQYF
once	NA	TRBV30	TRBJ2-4	TGTGCCTGGAAGGGGGGAGGGAACATTCAGTACTTC	CAWKGGGNIQYF
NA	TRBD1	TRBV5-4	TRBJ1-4	TGTGCCAGCAGCTTGGGTCAGGGGGCGGTTGAAAAACTGTTTTTT	CASSLGQGAVEKLFF
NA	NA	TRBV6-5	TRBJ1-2	TGTGCCAGCAGTTACTCGCGCCGAGGGTACGGCTACACCTTC	CASSYSRRGYGYTF
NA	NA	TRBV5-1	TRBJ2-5	TGCGCCAGCAGCTTGGGAGGCGGGGAGACCCAGTACTTC	CASSLGGGETQYF
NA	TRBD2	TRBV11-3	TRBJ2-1	TGTGCCAGCAGCCCATCTTTTAGCGGGGGCTACGGTGAGCAGTTCTTC	CASSPSFSGGYGEQFF
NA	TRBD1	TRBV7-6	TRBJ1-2	TGTGCCAGCAGCTTAGGGGTCAGGGGGCGCACGGCTAACTATGGCTACACCTTC	CASSLGVRGRTANYGYTF
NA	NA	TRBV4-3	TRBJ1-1	TGCGCCAGCAGCCAAGAAGTCCGGGGGGTGGACACTGAAGCTTTCTTT	CASSQEVRGVDTEAFF
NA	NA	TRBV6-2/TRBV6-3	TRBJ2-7	TGTGCCAGCAGTTACCGGACAGCTTCCTACGAGCAGTACTTC	CASSYRTASYEQYF
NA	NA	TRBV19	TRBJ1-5	TGTGCCAGTAGTATAGGGAGGGCTGATCAGCCCCAGCATTTT	CASSIGRADQPQHF
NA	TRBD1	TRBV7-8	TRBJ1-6	TGTGCCAGCACGGGACAGGGGTATTCACCCCTCCACTTT	CASTGQGYSPLHF
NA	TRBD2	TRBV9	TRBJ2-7	TGTGCCAGCAGCGTAGCGGGAGGGCCGTACGAGCAGTACTTC	CASSVAGGPYEQYF
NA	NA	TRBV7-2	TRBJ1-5	TGTGCCAGCAGCTTCCTCAATCAGCCCCAGCATTTT	CASSFLNQPQHF
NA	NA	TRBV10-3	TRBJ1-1	TGTGCCATCAGAGGAGTAGTGAACACTGAAGCTTTCTTT	CAIRGVVNTEAFF
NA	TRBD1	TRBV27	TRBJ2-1	TGTGCCAGCAGTTTAAACAGGGGGCGAAGCTCCTACAATGAGCAGTTCTTC	CASSLNRGRSSYNEQFF
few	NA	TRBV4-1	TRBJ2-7	TGCGCCAGCAGCCAAGATACGACTAAAACCTACGAGCAGTACTTC	CASSQDTTKTYEQYF
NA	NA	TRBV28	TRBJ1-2	TGTGCCAGCAGTCTCCGAGGGGGGGAAGGGTATGGCTACACCTTC	CASSLRGGEGYGYTF
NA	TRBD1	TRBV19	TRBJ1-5	TGTGCCAGTAGTTACAGGGGGTCTAGCAATCAGCCCCAGCATTTT	CASSYRGSSNQPQHF
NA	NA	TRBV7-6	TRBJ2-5	TGTGCCAGCAGCTTAAGTATTCGGACGGGGTACCAAGAGACCCAGTACTTC	CASSLSIRTGYQETQYF
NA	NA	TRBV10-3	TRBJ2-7	TGTGCCATCAGTGAGGGCAGGGGACCCCACGAGCAGTACTTC	CAISEGRGPHEQYF
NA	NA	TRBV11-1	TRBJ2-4	TGTGCCAGCAGCTTAGGGACAAATCTAGCCAAAAACATTCAGTACTTC	CASSLGTNLAKNIQYF
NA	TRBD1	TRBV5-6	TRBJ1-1	TGTGCCAGCAGCAGACGGGGACAGCTTGAAGCTTTCTTT	CASSRRGQLEAFF
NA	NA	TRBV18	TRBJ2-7	TGTGCCAGCTCACCCAACGGGGGAGCGGAGCTCTACGAGCAGTACTTC	CASSPNGGAELYEQYF
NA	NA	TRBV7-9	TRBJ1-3	TGTGCCAGCAGCTCGGGATCCGGAAACACCATATATTTT	CASSSGSGNTIYF
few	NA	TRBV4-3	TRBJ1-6	TGCGCCAGCAGCCAAGGGTTGGACATAACTTCACCCCTCCACTTT	CASSQGLDITSPLHF
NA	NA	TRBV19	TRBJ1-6	TGTGCCAGTAGTATTTCGTGGCAGAATAATTCACCCCTCCACTTT	CASSISWQNNSPLHF